Listed below are T cell receptor beta chains from one sample, sequenced in a study of a mutant IDH1 vaccine in newly diagnosed glioma. The assay was immunoSEQ multiplex PCR, and TCRdb's table has in-frame clones only and misses some. The table lists about 23,000 clones, 84% of them singletons. The antigens of these receptors remain unknown. Sequences were derived from PBMCs, sampled from a glioma patient whose treatment included an IDH1 peptide vaccine. The receptors shown here come from a man aged 40-49 years with glioma. Both conserved end residues are part of each CDR3. D genes are given only for firm matches. For some rows the clone size is stated as once, few or many, or as a class when expanded; others skip it.

clone size: NA; V gene: TRBV11-2; D gene: TRBD1; J gene: TRBJ1-4; CDR3 DNA: TGTGCCAGCAGCCCTGACAGGGAGAAACTGTTTTTT; CDR3 protein: CASSPDREKLFF
clone size: NA; V gene: TRBV19; D gene: NA; J gene: TRBJ2-5; CDR3 DNA: TGTGCCAGTAGTATAGATCGGCAGGGGACCCAGTACTTC; CDR3 protein: CASSIDRQGTQYF
clone size: NA; V gene: TRBV5-6; D gene: NA; J gene: TRBJ2-5; CDR3 DNA: TGTGCCAGCAGCCCCTGGGGAGTAGAGACCCAGTACTTC; CDR3 protein: CASSPWGVETQYF
clone size: NA; V gene: TRBV18; D gene: NA; J gene: TRBJ1-5; CDR3 DNA: TGTGCCAGCTCGCGGACAGAAATAAATCAGCCCCAGCATTTT; CDR3 protein: CASSRTEINQPQHF
clone size: NA; V gene: TRBV27; D gene: TRBD1; J gene: TRBJ1-2; CDR3 DNA: TGTGCCAGCAGTATGGGACAGACAGGGGGCTACACCTTC; CDR3 protein: CASSMGQTGGYTF
clone size: NA; V gene: TRBV27; D gene: NA; J gene: TRBJ1-5; CDR3 DNA: TGTGCCAGCAAACCACAGGGAAGCAATCAGCCCCAGCATTTT; CDR3 protein: CASKPQGSNQPQHF
clone size: NA; V gene: TRBV10-3; D gene: NA; J gene: TRBJ1-4; CDR3 DNA: TGTGCCATCAGTGTCACAGAAGACATTGAAAAACTGTTTTTT; CDR3 protein: CAISVTEDIEKLFF
clone size: NA; V gene: TRBV4-1; D gene: TRBD2; J gene: TRBJ2-2; CDR3 DNA: TGCGCCAGCAGCAGTCCTGGGACTACGCTCACCGGGGAGCTGTTTTTT; CDR3 protein: CASSSPGTTLTGELFF
clone size: NA; V gene: TRBV5-1; D gene: NA; J gene: TRBJ2-5; CDR3 DNA: TGCGCCAGCAGCTTGGGTCTGAGGACTCTCCAAGAGACCCAGTACTTC; CDR3 protein: CASSLGLRTLQETQYF
clone size: once; V gene: TRBV4-3; D gene: TRBD2; J gene: TRBJ2-3; CDR3 DNA: TGCGCCAGCAGCCTTACTAGCGGGGGTACGCAGTATTTT; CDR3 protein: CASSLTSGGTQYF
clone size: NA; V gene: TRBV5-4; D gene: NA; J gene: TRBJ2-7; CDR3 DNA: TGTGCCAGCAGCAAGGACAGCTACGAGCAGTACTTC; CDR3 protein: CASSKDSYEQYF
clone size: once; V gene: TRBV29-1; D gene: TRBD2; J gene: TRBJ2-2; CDR3 DNA: TGCAGCGCCCGACTAGCGTCGAACACCGGGGAGCTGTTTTTT; CDR3 protein: CSARLASNTGELFF
clone size: NA; V gene: TRBV7-8; D gene: TRBD2; J gene: TRBJ2-1; CDR3 DNA: TGTGCCAGCAGCTTAGGGGCTAGCGGGATCTCCTACAATGAGCAGTTCTTC; CDR3 protein: CASSLGASGISYNEQFF
clone size: NA; V gene: TRBV29-1; D gene: TRBD1; J gene: TRBJ1-2; CDR3 DNA: TGCAGCGTTCGGGACAGGGCCTATGGCTACACCTTC; CDR3 protein: CSVRDRAYGYTF
clone size: few; V gene: TRBV18; D gene: TRBD1; J gene: TRBJ2-2; CDR3 DNA: TGTGCCAGCTCATGGGACAGGGGCGACACCGGGGAGCTGTTTTTT; CDR3 protein: CASSWDRGDTGELFF
clone size: NA; V gene: TRBV25-1; D gene: NA; J gene: TRBJ2-5; CDR3 DNA: TGTGCCAGCAGTGATGACGGGGAGACCCAGTACTTC; CDR3 protein: CASSDDGETQYF